One sample yielded the 15 T cell receptor beta chains listed below, sequenced in a study of blood T cells in healthy people across ages. Together with a sample-barcoded 5' primer, a J-beta primer mix was included in a second PCR lasting roughly 6 to 12 cycles. Using its own MiXCR run on the 5' RACE reads, TCRdb lists one record per CDR3 protein. The repertoire holds more than 900,000 distinct CDR3 sequences, with under 30% as singletons. These data also formed part of another study, on T cells of mothers and their children.

Specimen: blood. These receptors all come from a girl aged 2-10 years in good health.

The chain uses TRBV28 and TRBJ2-7; D is ambiguous. The CDR3 totals 11 residues. V was pared by 4 bases and J by 7 bases, with 8 bases between. Germline V lookup: CDR1 MDHEN, CDR2 SYDVKM. The CDR3 loop is CASSSRWEQYF. The CDR3 DNA is TGTGCCAGCAGTTCTCGCTGGGAGCAGTACTTC.

The J gene is TRBJ1-5, the V gene TRBV27, with 10 positions matching TRBD1. The trim removed 4 bases at V and 6 bases at J, leaving 9 bases unmatched. Germline V gives CDR1 MNHEY, CDR2 SMNVEV (reference sequence). This CDR3 has 16 residues. The CDR3 coding sequence is TGTGCCAGCAGTTCGGACAGGGGGATGATTACTCAGCCCCAGCATTTT. Encoded protein: CASSSDRGMITQPQHF.

This clonotype was observed a few times. The V gene is TRBV2, the J gene TRBJ1-1; TRBD1 matches at 7 bases. CDR1 and CDR2 (germline): SNHLY, FYNNEI. This CDR3 is built from 16 residues. Losses at the gene ends were 6 bases for V and 4 bases for J; bases not matched to a gene: 14. This chain's CDR3 is CASRGVFGAGGTEAFF. In DNA, the CDR3 is TGTGCCAGCAGGGGGGTGTTCGGCGCAGGGGGCACTGAAGCTTTCTTT.

In this sample, this clonotype turned up a few times. The V gene is TRBV27, the J gene TRBJ2-7; TRBD2 aligns across 13 bases. The CDR3 totals 19 residues. Germline assignment: CDR1 MNHEY and CDR2 SMNVEV (reference sequence). Unmatched junction bases numbered 12, after V lost 1 base and J lost 3 bases. DNA of the CDR3: TGTGCCAGCAGTTTATTACCCCCTGGACTAGCGGGAGCCGGCTACGAGCAGTACTTC. Protein: CASSLLPPGLAGAGYEQYF.

This chain connects TRBV20-1 to TRBJ2-4; D assignment may be TRBD1 or TRBD2 (5 bases each). V was pared by 3 bases and J by 0 bases, with 15 bases between. CDR1 is DFQATT, CDR2 SNEGSKA, per germline (reference sequence). This CDR3 region has 16 residues. The CDR3 reads CSASRPSGGAKNIQYF. The CDR3 nucleotides are TGCAGTGCTAGCAGACCCTCTGGGGGAGCCAAAAACATTCAGTACTTC.

V gene TRBV12-3 or TRBV12-4 combines with J gene TRBJ1-2; 7 bases are a match to TRBD1. The CDR3 is made up of 15 amino acids. Trimming took 4 bases from V and 7 from J; bases not matched to a gene: 12. CDR3 sequence: CASSSWDRAGPGYTF. As DNA, the CDR3 is TGTGCCAGCAGTTCATGGGACAGAGCGGGTCCTGGCTACACCTTC.

Concerning this clonotype: Compared with germline, one end of the junction differs, possibly owing to a read error. V is TRBV20-1 and J is TRBJ1-1; weak D call: TRBD1 (5 bases). Looked up from germline, CDR1 is DFQATT and CDR2 is SNEGSKA (reference sequence). This CDR3 region has 13 residues. In nucleotides, the CDR3 is TGCAGTGCAAGAGACAGCTTGAGACCTGAAGCTTTCTTT. Protein sequence: CSARDSLRPEAFF.

The CDR3 nucleotides read TGTGCCAGCAGCCTCTGGCAGGGTGAAAAACTGTTTTTT. Amino acid sequence: CASSLWQGEKLFF. The rearrangement uses TRBV14 and TRBJ1-4; TRBD1 might be the D (5 bases). CDR1 and CDR2 (germline): SGHDN, FVKESK. Trimming took 4 bases from V and 7 from J, leaving 10 bases between them. CDR3 length equals 13 residues.

This clonotype was detected a few times. This chain connects TRBV12-3 or TRBV12-4 to TRBJ1-4, with D hard to call. The CDR3 sequence is 17 residues long. V was clipped by 7 bases and J by 8 bases, with 26 bases between them. The CDR3 DNA reads as TGTGCCAGCAATGATAATAAAGCCCCTCTTGAGGAAGAAAAACTGTTTTTT. Its translation: CASNDNKAPLEEEKLFF.

This clonotype came up many times. The chain couples TRBV4-3 to TRBJ2-5; the D is unclear. The end of the DNA aligns better with TRBJ2-1, so the J call may be wrong. This CDR3 has 13 amino acids. CDR1 and CDR2 (germline): LGHNA, YSLEER. The CDR3 DNA sequence: TGCGCCAGCAGCCAAGATTCAGCCAATGAGCAGTTCTTC. Translation gives CASSQDSANEQFF.

The rearrangement uses TRBV9 and TRBJ1-1; D gene unclear. CDR1 is SGDLS, CDR2 YYNGEE, per germline. Trimming left V 0 bases short and J 8 bases short, with 8 bases between. This CDR3 is 12 amino acids long. Here the CDR3 DNA reads TGTGCCAGCAGCGTAGGCCGCGGGGAAGCTTTCTTT. It codes for CASSVGRGEAFF.

The sample holds a few counts of this clonotype. V usage is TRBV20-1 and J usage is TRBJ2-7; the D call may be TRBD1 or TRBD2 (5 bases each). CDR1 and CDR2 from the germline V gene are DFQATT and SNEGSKA (reference sequence). V lost 2 bases, J lost 5 bases, and 10 bases lay in between. This CDR3 is 12 amino acids long. Here the CDR3 DNA reads TGCAGTGCTAGAAAAGAGGGGCACGAGCAGTACTTC. Translated, it gives CSARKEGHEQYF.

This clonotype was counted between two and nine times. The chain is built from TRBV24-1 and TRBJ1-1; D is unclear. V was shortened by 5 bases and J by 0 bases, with 12 bases between the two germline ends. CDR1 and CDR2 from the germline V gene are KGHDR and SFDVKD. This CDR3 comprises 15 residues. The chain's CDR3 is CATSATGSLNTEAFF. CDR3 sequence (DNA): TGTGCCACCAGTGCCACGGGGTCCCTGAACACTGAAGCTTTCTTT.

This rearrangement joins TRBV29-1 to TRBJ2-1; weak D call: TRBD1 (6 bases). Germline-derived CDR1 and CDR2 are SQVTM and ANQGSEA. CDR3 length equals 13 residues. V gave up 6 bases and J gave up 0 bases, with 9 bases separating them. The CDR3 DNA reads TGCAGCGTAGACAGGAGCTCCTACAATGAGCAGTTCTTC. Translation: CSVDRSSYNEQFF.

The rearrangement uses TRBV20-1 and TRBJ2-7, with D tentatively TRBD2 (5 bases). Judging by the DNA end, TRBJ2-1 fits better; the J call may be wrong. The V gene's germline CDR1 is DFQATT and CDR2 SNEGSKA (reference sequence). CDR3 length: 14 amino acids. CDR3 DNA sequence: TGCAGTGCTAGCTTTCGTCTAGCTAGAAATGAGCAGTTCTTC. Encoded protein: CSASFRLARNEQFF.